This T cell receptor (beta chain) was observed in a study of human T cells and chemical hapten exposure. The wider study: Each week of the roughly 23-week study, patients had diphenylcyclopropenone applied to the scalp. Alopecia areata, totalis and universalis patients, mostly female, were included. The study, taken as a whole, reports: Expanded TCRs showed more large CDR3 clusters than pre-sensitization or healthy control sets.

Described time point: patch test 1, 2 weeks after DPC sensitization. Treatment given: therapeutic diphenylcyclopropenone sensitization with weekly scalp DPC. Original processing notes: Individual samples carried between about 23,224 and 750,000 TCRs, with more than 85,000 as the median. TCRdb fed the RACE reads into MiXCR, producing one record per CDR3 protein. These V and J calls derive from TCRdb rather than the authors' analysis. The sample records roughly 82,000 distinct CDR3 sequences, approximately 12% being singletons. To note about this clonotype: Its antigen remains unknown.

Trimming took 1 base from V and 3 from J, leaving 14 bases between them. The CDR3 extends over 16 amino acids. Per the germline V gene, CDR1 is LGHNA and CDR2 is YNFKEQ. Material: whole blood, obtained in connection with sensitization to the hapten diphenylcyclopropenone (DPC). The source of this sequence is a woman aged 55-69 years with alopecia areata. Some clones in this sample may be carry-over from other donors' samples. V gene TRBV4-2 combines with J gene TRBJ2-3; either TRBD1 or TRBD2 may fit D (7 bases each). CDR3: CASSQVFQGGTDTQYF. DNA for the CDR3: TGTGCCAGCAGCCAAGTTTTCCAGGGGGGGACAGATACGCAGTATTTT.